This entry lists 14 T cell receptor beta chains sequenced from one sample in a study of shared clonotypes between healthy human individuals. TCRdb's table, derived via immunoSEQ multiplex PCR, lists solely in-frame clones and lacks some. The profile shows more than 2 million clones, approximately 96% of them singletons. Source material: naive CD4+ T cells sorted from blood. Subset defined: CD45RA+ positively selected. The receptors here all came from a man aged 18 to 30 in good health.

This chain joins TRBV18 and TRBJ1-2; TRBD1 might be the D (5 bases). The CDR3 runs 13 residues. Germline V gives CDR1 KGHSH, CDR2 LQKENI. V was cut by 0 bases and J by 8 bases, with 10 bases left in between. In DNA form, the CDR3 reads TGTGCCAGCTCACCACCGGTCAGGGAAGGCTACACCTTC. Its translation is CASSPPVREGYTF.

V usage is TRBV10-3 and J usage is TRBJ1-4; 7 bases are a match to TRBD1. J was trimmed by 4 bases and V by 4 bases; bases with no gene match: 0. Germline assignment: CDR1 ENHRY and CDR2 SYGVKD. The CDR3 extends over 13 amino acids. CDR3 nucleotides: TGTGCCATCAGTGGACAGGGTAATGAAAAACTGTTTTTT. Translating gives CAISGQGNEKLFF.

The genes are TRBV6-1 and TRBJ2-7; 10 nucleotides align to TRBD1. V lost 6 bases to trimming and J lost 2 bases; unmatched junction nucleotides: 7. CDR3 length: 15 amino acids. CDR1 is MNHNS, CDR2 SASEGT, per germline. The CDR3 coding sequence is TGTGCCAGCAGATTCGGGACAGGGGTCGCCTACGAGCAGTACTTC. Amino acid sequence: CASRFGTGVAYEQYF.

The chain is built from TRBV6-5 and TRBJ1-1, with unresolved D. CDR1 MNHEY and CDR2 SVGAGI come from the germline V gene. V lost 5 bases, J lost 1 base, and 8 bases lay in between. The CDR3 runs 13 residues. The CDR3 coding sequence is TGTGCCAGCAGTCCCATCCCGAACACTGAAGCTTTCTTT. Encoded protein: CASSPIPNTEAFF.

The chain has TRBV5-1 and TRBJ2-7; D remains ambiguous. V shed 4 bases and J shed 5 bases, with 13 bases lying between them. This CDR3 spans 13 amino acids. Germline V gene data show CDR1 as SGHRS and CDR2 as YFSETQ. The CDR3 here is CASSAVVTDEQYF. The CDR3 nucleotides read TGCGCCAGCAGCGCCGTGGTAACCGACGAGCAGTACTTC.

This clone was seen just once. The chain recombines TRBV5-1 with TRBJ2-2; D may be TRBD1 (6 bases). This CDR3 is built from 17 residues. V lost 2 bases and J 1 base, leaving 15 bases between the germline ends. The germline V gene has CDR1 SGHRS and CDR2 YFSETQ. The CDR3, as DNA: TGCGCCAGCAGCTTTAGGTATGGGGGCCTGAACACCGGGGAGCTGTTTTTT. Protein: CASSFRYGGLNTGELFF. Filled out from reference TRBV5-1 and TRBJ2-2, the complete variable domain reads KAGVTQTPRYLIKTRGQQVTLSCSPISGHRSVSWYQQTPGQGLQFLFEYFSETQRNKGNFPGRFSGRQFSNSRSEMNVSTLELGDSALYLCASSFRYGGLNTGELFFGEGSRLTVL.

The rearrangement uses TRBV30 and TRBJ2-7, with TRBD2 as a possible D gene (7 bases). Germline CDR1 GTSNPN, CDR2 SVGIG (reference sequence). V lost 0 bases, J lost 3 bases, and 21 bases lay in between. CDR3 length: 17 amino acids. DNA of the CDR3: TGTGCCTGGAGTGTTCCTCTTGGGAGGGGGGGTCACTACGAGCAGTACTTC. As protein: CAWSVPLGRGGHYEQYF. The full variable domain, its missing parts supplied by reference TRBV30 and TRBJ2-7, is SQTIHQWPATLVQPVGSPLSLECTVEGTSNPNLYWYRQAAGRGLQLLFYSVGIGQISSEVPQNLSASRPQDRQFILSSKKLLLSDSGFYLCAWSVPLGRGGHYEQYFGPGTRLTVT.

This clone has only one observation. The gene calls are TRBV12-5 and TRBJ2-5; D is tentatively TRBD1 or TRBD2 (5 bases each). V was trimmed by 5 bases and J by 2 bases, leaving 12 bases between them. The CDR3 sequence is 14 residues long. Germline CDR1 is LGHNT and CDR2 is FRNRAP. The CDR3 spells CASGPGDGQETQYF. The CDR3 DNA reads as TGTGCTAGTGGTCCCGGGGACGGACAAGAGACCCAGTACTTC.

The chain is built from TRBV5-1 and TRBJ1-4, with D possibly TRBD1 on 6 matching bases. V was cut by 0 bases and J by 7 bases, with 10 bases left in between. Germline V CDR1 and CDR2: SGHRS, YFSETQ. The CDR3 covers 14 residues. The CDR3 is CASSLARGSEKLFF. CDR3 coding DNA: TGCGCCAGCAGCTTGGCCAGGGGCAGTGAAAAACTGTTTTTT.

V usage is TRBV28 and J usage is TRBJ1-2; D perhaps matches TRBD1 (6 bases). Deletions cut 7 bases from V and 2 bases from J, with 17 bases between. This CDR3 has 15 residues. Germline-derived CDR1 and CDR2 are MDHEN and SYDVKM. The CDR3 nucleotides are TGTGCCAGCACCCTAACTCAGGGGCTAAACTATGGCTACACCTTC. This gives the protein CASTLTQGLNYGYTF.

The CDR3 bases are TGTGCCAGCAGGGAAAACTACAATCAGCCCCAGCATTTT. This translates into CASRENYNQPQHF. The rearrangement joins TRBV2 to TRBJ1-5; D call uncertain. Germline values: CDR1 SNHLY, CDR2 FYNNEI. Trimming shortened V by 6 bases and J by 3 bases, and 9 bases separated the two germline ends. This CDR3 has 13 amino acids.

This clone was detected only once. The chain recombines TRBV5-1 with TRBJ2-2, with 9 bases fitting TRBD2. With V trimmed by 6 bases and J by 4 bases, 7 bases remained unmatched. CDR1 SGHRS and CDR2 YFSETQ come from the germline V gene. The CDR3 extends over 15 amino acids. CDR3 sequence (DNA): TGCGCCAGCATAGGCCTAGCGGGGAGCACCGGGGAGCTGTTTTTT. Translation gives CASIGLAGSTGELFF.

The chain recombines TRBV18 with TRBJ2-6; 10 nucleotides align to TRBD2. This CDR3 comprises 20 residues. In germline, CDR1 is KGHSH, CDR2 LQKENI. V lost 1 base and J lost 7; bases outside the gene matches: 16. The CDR3 here is CASSPRGQLLAGTGANVLTF. In DNA form, the CDR3 reads TGTGCCAGCTCACCACGGGGACAGTTACTAGCGGGAACGGGCGCCAACGTCCTGACTTTC.

To note about this clone: This sample also contains other DNA sequences that code for the same CDR3. The chain couples TRBV6-5 to TRBJ2-5; no definite D call. Germline CDR1 and CDR2: MNHEY and SVGAGI. The V and J ends lost 4 bases and 5 bases respectively, with 5 bases between them. CDR3 length equals 11 residues. CDR3 sequence: CASSWKETQYF. The CDR3 DNA is TGTGCCAGCAGTTGGAAGGAGACCCAGTACTTC.